A selection of T cell receptor beta chains follows, all from one sample in a study of CD8 T cells in ankylosing spondylitis. TCRdb passed the 5' RACE reads through MiXCR, listing each CDR3 protein once. The table records about 320,000 distinct CDR3 sequences, around 10% of them present only once. The sequenced sample consisted of blood, either unsorted or a sorted T cell fraction (not recorded which). These TCRs come from a female donor with ankylosing spondylitis or in good health (not recorded which). Each CDR3 is given with its conserved first and last residue. The D gene is left open where the match is weak. Clone size is not always given. Where it is, it says once, few, many or a class for expanded clones.

clone_size	v_call	d_call	j_call	cdr3_aa	cdr3_nt
NA	TRBV5-1	TRBD1	TRBJ1-4	CASSLASRTGGEKLFF	TGCGCCAGCAGCTTGGCCTCCAGGACAGGGGGCGAAAAACTGTTTTTT
many	TRBV5-6	NA	TRBJ2-3	CASSPSPGMSGWQDTQYF	TGTGCCAGCAGCCCCTCGCCCGGGATGAGCGGGTGGCAAGATACGCAGTATTTT
many	TRBV11-2	NA	TRBJ2-5	CASSGRQETQYF	TGTGCCAGCAGCGGGAGGCAAGAGACCCAGTACTTC
NA	TRBV20-1	TRBD2	TRBJ2-5	CSATPGLARTKTQYF	TGCAGTGCTACCCCTGGACTAGCGAGGACAAAGACCCAGTACTTC
NA	TRBV7-3	TRBD1	TRBJ2-3	CASSPDRGDTQYF	TGTGCCAGCAGCCCAGACAGGGGGGATACGCAGTATTTT
few	TRBV27	TRBD1	TRBJ2-5	CASSKFGQGQETQYF	TGTGCCAGCAGTAAATTTGGACAGGGCCAAGAGACCCAGTACTTC
many	TRBV10-2	TRBD1	TRBJ2-4	CATQTGTKNIQYF	TGCGCCACCCAGACAGGGACCAAAAACATTCAGTACTTC
many	TRBV27	TRBD2	TRBJ2-1	CASSPSRTSPFTHNEQFF	TGTGCCAGCAGTCCTTCACGGACTAGCCCATTCACCCACAATGAGCAGTTCTTC
few	TRBV27	NA	TRBJ2-7	CASSSLPEGAYEQYF	TGTGCCAGCAGCAGCTTGCCAGAGGGGGCCTACGAGCAGTACTTC
NA	TRBV2	NA	TRBJ1-4	CASRDVDSFKEKLFF	TGTGCCAGCAGGGATGTGGACAGTTTCAAAGAAAAACTGTTTTTT
many	TRBV5-8	NA	TRBJ2-2	CASSLFRNTGELFF	TGTGCCAGCAGCTTGTTCAGGAACACCGGGGAGCTGTTTTTT
many	TRBV21-1	NA	TRBJ2-7	CASSKVRGQYYEQYF	TGTGCCAGCAGCAAAGTCCGGGGACAGTACTACGAGCAGTACTTC
many	TRBV20-1	NA	TRBJ2-7	CSARDQKPRHEQYF	TGCAGTGCTAGAGATCAGAAACCGCGCCACGAGCAGTACTTC